This T cell receptor (beta chain) was identified during a study of T-cell reconstitution after alpha-beta-depleted transplantation in children. This CDR3 has 16 amino acids. Germline loops: CDR1 MNHEY, CDR2 SMNVEV (reference sequence). V was trimmed by 6 bases and J by 1 base, leaving 19 bases between them. Study outcomes and limitations: Reportedly, only several hundred clones from non-depleted graft cells drove alpha-beta T-cell counts at about two months.

This clonotype was recorded a few times. Its target is unknown. For TCRbeta, the library was prepared with unique molecular identifiers. TCRdb re-analysed the PCR reads in MiXCR, keeping a single row per CDR3 protein. The sample consists of around 490,000 distinct CDR3 sequences, about an eighth of them appearing once. This clonotype was sampled from a female patient between 2 and 15 years old who had a stem cell transplant for aplastic anemia, so the T cells may come from the graft donor. The chain is built from TRBV27 and TRBJ2-7; perhaps TRBD2 as D (6 bases). The specimen was PBMCs, mostly from graft donor cells, collected 180 days after TCRalphabeta/CD19-depleted stem cell transplant. DNA for the CDR3: TGTGCCAGCAGCCCGAGGAGGGTCGTAAGGTCCTACGAGCAGTACGTC. Translation gives CASSPRRVVRSYEQYV.